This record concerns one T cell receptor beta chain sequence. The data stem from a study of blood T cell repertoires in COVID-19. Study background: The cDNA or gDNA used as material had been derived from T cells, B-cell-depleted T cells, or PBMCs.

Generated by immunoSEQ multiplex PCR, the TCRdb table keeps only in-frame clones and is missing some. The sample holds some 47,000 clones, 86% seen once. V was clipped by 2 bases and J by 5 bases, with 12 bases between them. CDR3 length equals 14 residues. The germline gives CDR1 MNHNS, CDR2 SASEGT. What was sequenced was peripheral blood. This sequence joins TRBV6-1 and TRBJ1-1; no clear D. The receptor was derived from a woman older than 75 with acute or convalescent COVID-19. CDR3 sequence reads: CASSEMGRETEAFF. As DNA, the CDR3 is TGTGCCAGCAGTGAAATGGGGAGAGAGACTGAAGCTTTCTTT.